The clone carrying this T cell receptor beta chain is a singleton in its sample. These data originate in a study of regulatory T cells in long-lasting Graves disease. The TCR beta library used iRepertoire HTBI primers with Arm-PCR amplification of CDR3. As processed by the authors: Sequenced samples collectively carried roughly 60 TRBV and approximately 15 TRBJ segments. TCRdb reprocessed the multiplex PCR reads via MiXCR and lists one record per CDR3 protein. Clone size and V and J calls follow TCRdb, not the original study. The data contain 350,000 to 450,000 distinct CDR3 sequences, about 10% of them seen just once; the ten biggest clones take up under 20%. Time point of the sample: newly diagnosed GD, antithyroid drugs for less than 3 months. TCR sequences were obtained from RNA taken from PBMCs. The CDR3 sequence is 16 residues long. J was trimmed by 8 bases and V by 5 bases; bases with no gene match: 12. Per germline, CDR1 SGHTA and CDR2 FQGTGA.

These data were likewise used in another study, on T cells in Graves' hyperthyroidism and ophthalmopathy.

V gene TRBV7-3 combines with J gene TRBJ2-1, with TRBD2 matching 10 bases. The receptor was derived from a woman aged 18 to 35 with Graves disease. The sample was peripheral blood mononuclear cells (PBMCs), taken at new diagnosis, from a patient treated with antithyroid drugs. This CDR3 is CASSPAGGGAGDEQFF. In nucleotides, the CDR3 is TGTGCCAGCAGCCCAGCGGGAGGGGGCGCGGGGGATGAGCAGTTCTTC.